The present T cell receptor beta chain was sequenced within a study of T cell repertoires and Cas9 in healthy adults. At the level of the study: Multi-effector potency, cytotoxicity and lineage were assessed in SpCas9-reactive CD4 and CD8 T cells. Whole-study results and caveats: SpCas9-reactive regulatory T cells reportedly mitigated SpCas9-reactive effector T cells in vitro.

This clone was detected only a few times. Its antigen is not known. Assay: immunoSEQ multiplex PCR; the TCRdb copy retains only in-frame clones and omits some. The table has about 15,000 clones, roughly 89% seen once. This CDR3 region has 16 residues. The genes are TRBV21-1 and TRBJ2-1; TRBD1, the table's D call, lacks a check against the DNA. TRBV21-1 is tagged as a pseudogene. This receptor was identified in a human donor in good health. The specimen sequenced was Tregs (CD4+, CD25+, CD127-, CD137-, CD154-) from PBMCs; culture status not recorded. Here the CDR3 DNA reads TGTGCCAGCAGCTCCCGACAGGGGGCTTCGGACAATGAGCAGTTCTTC. This encodes CASSSRQGASDNEQFF.